This T cell receptor beta chain was recorded in a study of identical twins. V dropped 1 base and J dropped 11 bases, with 20 bases sitting between them. The germline V gene has CDR1 LGHDT and CDR2 YNNKEL (reference sequence). This CDR3 has 15 residues. All donors were healthy, and all were Caucasian. The cDNA had a unique molecular identifier and a template-switch universal primer site. MiXCR, applied by TCRdb to the 5' RACE reads, yields one record per CDR3 protein. The table has some 690,000 distinct CDR3 sequences, 20% to 25% seen once; the top ten hold about 4.5%. The sample also formed part of further work on T cells expressing NK-cell markers. That paper states: The eight sequenced donors comprised seven who were HCMV-seropositive and one who was seronegative. These clonotypes also led the CD3+CD56-NKG2C+ fraction in a few donors.

The V gene is TRBV3-1, the J gene TRBJ1-1, with D possibly being TRBD1 (6 bases). The material sequenced was PBMCs. This receptor was obtained from a woman in her late teens or twenties in good health. The DNA of the CDR3 is TGTGCCAGCAGCCAAGCCCTGGGACATCCATTCTGGGCTTTCTTT. Protein: CASSQALGHPFWAFF.